These 10 T cell receptor beta chains share one sample of origin, sequenced in a study of cytomegalovirus exposure and HLA in healthy donors. PCR primers comprised 60 Vbeta and 13 Jbeta primers. The method was immunoSEQ multiplex PCR; TCRdb's version includes in-frame clones alone and lacks a portion of them. This sample has tens of thousands of clones, with roughly 60% found just once. Sequenced material: PBMCs. The source is a woman aged 45-59 years in good health and CMV-seropositive.

The rearrangement joins TRBV19 to TRBJ1-2, with 7 nucleotides matching TRBD1. V dropped 4 bases and J dropped 2; count of bases not matched to a gene: 10. Germline values: CDR1 LNHDA, CDR2 SQIVND (reference sequence). This CDR3 region has 16 residues. CDR3 DNA: TGTGCCAGTAGTACCCGGGACAGTGTGCTCAACTATGGCTACACCTTC. Protein: CASSTRDSVLNYGYTF.

This clone has only a few counts. V gene TRBV6-5 combines with J gene TRBJ1-1; tentatively, D is TRBD1 (5 bases). The CDR3 loop spans 12 amino acids. V was shortened by 8 bases and J by 0 bases, with 7 bases between the two germline ends. The germline gives CDR1 MNHEY, CDR2 SVGAGI. CDR3 residues: CASRGVNTEAFF. As DNA, the CDR3 is TGTGCCAGCCGGGGGGTGAACACTGAAGCTTTCTTT.

This rearrangement joins TRBV28 to TRBJ2-3; 9 bases map to TRBD2. V lost 6 bases, J lost 2 bases, and 12 bases stayed unmatched. The CDR3 extends over 17 amino acids. Per the germline V gene, CDR1 is MDHEN and CDR2 is SYDVKM. CDR3 sequence: CASSSPPSGEATDTQYF. The CDR3 bases are TGTGCCAGCAGCTCGCCACCTAGCGGGGAGGCCACAGATACGCAGTATTTT. Combining the CDR3 with reference TRBV28 and TRBJ2-3 gives the whole variable domain DVKVTQSSRYLVKRTGEKVFLECVQDMDHENMFWYRQDPGLGLRLIYFSYDVKMKEKGDIPEGYSVSREKKERFSLILESASTNQTSMYLCASSSPPSGEATDTQYFGPGTRLTVL.

V is TRBV20-1 and J is TRBJ2-5, with D unresolved. The V end lost 5 bases, the J end lost 2 bases, and 6 bases lay between the germline ends. The germline V gene encodes CDR1 DFQATT and CDR2 SNEGSKA (reference sequence). The CDR3 has 11 residues. The CDR3 loop is CSAGAQETQYF. In DNA form, the CDR3 reads TGCAGTGCTGGAGCACAAGAGACCCAGTACTTC.

DNA for the CDR3: TGTGCCTGGACTAAAACAGGGGCTTGGAGCTCCTACAATGAGCAGTTCTTC. Its protein product is CAWTKTGAWSSYNEQFF. This chain joins TRBV30 and TRBJ2-1; TRBD1 agrees at 7 bases. The ends lost 4 bases at V and 0 bases at J; junction bases unmatched: 12. Per the germline V gene, CDR1 is GTSNPN and CDR2 is SVGIG (reference sequence). The CDR3 sequence is 17 residues long.

This clone is a singleton in its sample. The chain combines TRBV5-1 with TRBJ1-1; D is perhaps TRBD1 (5 bases). With 2 bases removed from V and 1 base from J, the gap between germline ends came to 12 bases. This CDR3 has 15 amino acids. Per germline, CDR1 SGHRS and CDR2 YFSETQ. The CDR3 DNA follows: TGCGCCAGCAGCTTACTGACAGTGCGGAACACTGAAGCTTTCTTT. Its translation is CASSLLTVRNTEAFF.

The chain recombines TRBV5-5 with TRBJ1-5; TRBD1 matches at 7 bases. CDR1 is SGHKS, CDR2 YYEKEE, per germline (reference sequence). The CDR3 has 14 residues. Trimming removed 4 bases from V and 2 bases from J; junction bases left unmatched: 3. The CDR3 DNA follows: TGTGCCAGCAGCCTCGGGACAGGCAATCAGCCCCAGCATTTT. The encoded protein is CASSLGTGNQPQHF.

The chain recombines TRBV5-4 with TRBJ2-3, with 9 bases matching TRBD2. CDR1 is SGHNT, CDR2 YYREEE, per germline (reference sequence). V dropped 0 bases and J dropped 4; count of bases not matched to a gene: 6. This CDR3 contains 16 residues. The CDR3 loop reads CASSLDGGGAPDTQYF. CDR3 bases: TGTGCCAGCAGCTTGGATGGCGGGGGGGCCCCAGATACGCAGTATTTT.

This chain joins TRBV5-4 and TRBJ2-5, with 7 bases matching TRBD1. Germline V lookup: CDR1 SGHNT, CDR2 YYREEE (reference sequence). The CDR3 is 16 residues long. V was clipped by 3 bases and J by 1 base; unmatched bases: 9. DNA for the CDR3: TGTGCCAGCAGCTCCGGGACAGAGAGTATCCAAGAGACCCAGTACTTC. This sequence encodes CASSSGTESIQETQYF. The full variable domain, completed using reference TRBV5-4 and TRBJ2-5, is ETGVTQSPTHLIKTRGQQVTLRCSSQSGHNTVSWYQQALGQGPQFIFQYYREEENGRGNFPPRFSGLQFPNYSSELNVNALELDDSALYLCASSSGTESIQETQYFGPGTRLLVL.

This clone was observed a few times. J is TRBJ1-2 and V is TRBV6-5; possible D gene TRBD1, 6 bases. The CDR3 loop spans 11 amino acids. Germline CDR1 reads MNHEY; CDR2 reads SVGAGI. V was pared by 10 bases and J by 7 bases, with 13 bases between. CDR3 sequence (DNA): TGTGCCACCGCAGGGGACCGTGGCTACACCTTC. Translated, it gives CATAGDRGYTF.